The 5 T cell receptor beta chains below come from one sample, sequenced in a study of T cell changes during pregnancy in multiple sclerosis. TCRdb keeps only in-frame clones here, not all; method: immunoSEQ multiplex PCR. Of more than 25,000 clones in the sample, over 75% were seen once. Sequenced here: CD8+ T cells from peripheral blood mononuclear cells, sampled after pregnancy. The receptor source for this set is a female donor with multiple sclerosis, enrolled in a pregnancy study.

V usage is TRBV19 and J usage is TRBJ2-2; 12 bases fit TRBD2. CDR3 size: 18 residues. The germline gives CDR1 LNHDA, CDR2 SQIVND (reference sequence). V shed 3 bases, J shed 1 base, and the junction held 6 bases outside the gene matches. CDR3 bases: TGTGCCAGTAGTATTATCCTAGCGGGAGGGCGGAACACCGGGGAGCTGTTTTTT. As protein: CASSIILAGGRNTGELFF.

V and J are TRBV11-2 and TRBJ2-3; D possibly corresponds to TRBD2 (6 bases). This CDR3 is 14 amino acids long. The V end was cut by 4 bases, the J end by 4 bases, with 12 bases between. Germline V lookup: CDR1 SGHAT, CDR2 FQNNGV. The CDR3 DNA reads TGTGCCAGCAGCTCCGGGACTGGAGCAGATACGCAGTATTTT. This codes for CASSSGTGADTQYF.

The CDR3 loop is CASSYDRGWEQYF. The CDR3 DNA follows: TGTGCCAGCAGCTACGACAGGGGATGGGAGCAGTACTTC. V and J are TRBV7-2 and TRBJ2-7; 8 nucleotides agree with TRBD1. The CDR3 runs to 13 residues. Unmatched junction bases numbered 6, after V lost 4 bases and J lost 7 bases. From germline, CDR1 is SGHTA and CDR2 FQGNSA.

The V and J genes are TRBV28 and TRBJ2-3; 7 bases align to TRBD2. Germline V gives CDR1 MDHEN, CDR2 SYDVKM. With 7 bases clipped from V and 2 bases from J, the junction kept 9 bases outside the gene matches. The CDR3 loop spans 15 amino acids. DNA for the CDR3: TGTGCCAGCACTGTAGAGCGGGATCCCACAGATACGCAGTATTTT. It specifies CASTVERDPTDTQYF.

This rearrangement joins TRBV5-1 to TRBJ1-1; 8 nucleotides agree with TRBD1. The V and J ends lost 1 base and 5 bases, in that order; junction bases with no gene match: 10. The CDR3 runs to 16 residues. The germline gives CDR1 SGHRS, CDR2 YFSETQ. The CDR3 here is CASSLRAGGYLTEAFF. The CDR3 nucleotides are TGCGCCAGCAGCTTGAGGGCAGGGGGCTATCTAACTGAAGCTTTCTTT.